Below, 32 T cell receptor beta chains from the same sample are listed, as sequenced in a study of OX40 agonist ivuxolimab in advanced cancers. TCRdb keeps only in-frame clones here, not all; method: immunoSEQ multiplex PCR. The repertoire holds over 65,000 clones, with roughly 89% as singletons. This specimen consisted of CD4+ or CD8+ T cells sorted from blood, obtained in a trial of the OX40 agonist ivuxolimab. The receptors were sampled from an adult with an advanced solid tumor such as melanoma, head and neck, liver or kidney cancer.

V gene TRBV6-1 combines with J gene TRBJ2-3; D is tentatively TRBD1 or TRBD2 (6 bases each). CDR1 is MNHNS, CDR2 SASEGT, per germline. The CDR3 runs 13 residues. The germline V and J ends were trimmed by 6 bases and 3 bases, with 10 bases remaining between them. In DNA form, the CDR3 reads TGTGCCAGCAGGGGGGGCGGTACAGATACGCAGTATTTT. Its translation is CASRGGGTDTQYF.

The J gene is TRBJ2-2, the V gene TRBV18; 9 bases fit TRBD2. Unmatched junction bases numbered 4, after V lost 6 bases and J lost 2 bases. The germline V gene encodes CDR1 KGHSH and CDR2 LQKENI. This CDR3 contains 15 residues. CDR3: CASSSGLANTGELFF. CDR3 in DNA: TGTGCCAGCTCTTCGGGACTAGCCAACACCGGGGAGCTGTTTTTT.

The chain carries TRBV27 and TRBJ2-5; D possibly corresponds to TRBD1 (6 bases). The CDR3 is made up of 15 amino acids. V lost 3 bases to trimming and J lost 9 bases, with 20 bases between them. Germline loops: CDR1 MNHEY, CDR2 SMNVEV (reference sequence). CDR3 DNA sequence: TGTGCCAGCAGTTTGGTCCGGGCAGGGGAAAGGGCCCAGTACTTC. Its translation is CASSLVRAGERAQYF.

The chain uses TRBV5-1 and TRBJ2-3, with D maybe TRBD2 (5 bases). V was cut by 8 bases and J by 3 bases, with 16 bases left in between. CDR1 and CDR2 (germline): SGHRS, YFSETQ. The CDR3 extends over 14 amino acids. Here the CDR3 DNA reads TGCGCCAGTACAGCTTCCCGGGGAACAGATACGCAGTATTTT. Protein sequence: CASTASRGTDTQYF.

The V and J genes are TRBV9 and TRBJ2-2, with 8 bases that match TRBD1. Trimming cost V 3 bases and J 1 base; bases outside gene matches: 2. Per germline, CDR1 SGDLS and CDR2 YYNGEE. The CDR3 is made up of 15 amino acids. The CDR3 spells CASSGTGLNTGELFF. The CDR3 DNA reads TGTGCCAGCAGCGGGACAGGGTTGAACACCGGGGAGCTGTTTTTT.

This clone has a handful of counts. CDR3 sequence reads: CAWSVAVWGVSYNSPLHF. The CDR3 DNA sequence: TGTGCCTGGAGTGTGGCCGTATGGGGGGTCTCCTATAATTCACCCCTCCACTTT. The V gene is TRBV30, the J gene TRBJ1-6; D is possibly TRBD1 (5 bases). Germline V gene lookup returns CDR1 GTSNPN and CDR2 SVGIG (reference sequence). The CDR3 spans 18 residues. V was pared by 0 bases and J by 0 bases, with 15 bases between.

The rearrangement uses TRBV7-8 and TRBJ1-2, with TRBD1 matching 7 bases. This CDR3 spans 13 amino acids. V lost 5 bases to trimming and J lost 8 bases; unmatched junction nucleotides: 8. Germline V gives CDR1 SGHVS, CDR2 FQNEAQ. The CDR3 DNA is TGTGCCAGCAGCACACGACAGGGAGGAGGCTACACCTTC. Its protein is CASSTRQGGGYTF.

CDR3 sequence reads: CASSPERGGANVLTF. The CDR3 nucleotides read TGTGCCAGCTCACCCGAGCGCGGTGGGGCCAACGTCCTGACTTTC. The chain couples TRBV18 to TRBJ2-6; D gene ambiguous. CDR3 length: 15 amino acids. V dropped 3 bases and J dropped 3 bases, with 9 bases sitting between them. Germline-derived CDR1 and CDR2 are KGHSH and LQKENI.

This rearrangement joins TRBV19 to TRBJ1-2, with a weak D call TRBD1 (5 bases). The germline V gene encodes CDR1 LNHDA and CDR2 SQIVND (reference sequence). This CDR3 contains 14 residues. Trimming took 6 bases from V and 6 from J, leaving 17 bases between them. The CDR3, as DNA: TGTGCCAGTAGCCTCGACTACGGACAAGATGGCTACACCTTC. Translating gives CASSLDYGQDGYTF.

This rearrangement joins TRBV15 to TRBJ1-2; no reliable D call. Germline-derived CDR1 and CDR2 are LNHNV and YYDKDF (reference sequence). There are 13 residues in the CDR3. Trimming removed 0 bases from V and 3 bases from J, with 5 bases in between. The chain's CDR3 is CATSRDSHYGYTF. The DNA of the CDR3 is TGTGCCACCAGCAGAGATTCTCACTATGGCTACACCTTC.

The chain carries TRBV28 and TRBJ2-1, with D perhaps TRBD2 (6 bases). CDR3 length: 16 residues. Germline V CDR1 and CDR2: MDHEN, SYDVKM. Trimming removed 3 bases at V and 1 base at J, with 13 bases between. CDR3 bases: TGTGCCAGCAGTTTGTCCTCCGGGACTTCCTACAATGAGCAGTTCTTC. Translating it yields CASSLSSGTSYNEQFF.

The chain recombines TRBV6-1 with TRBJ2-6, with 7 bases matching TRBD1. CDR1 and CDR2 from the germline V gene are MNHNS and SASEGT. Trimming cost V 1 base and J 0 bases; bases outside gene matches: 6. CDR3 length equals 18 residues. The CDR3 coding sequence is TGTGCCAGCAGTGAAGGGGGGACAGCGAGCTCTGGGGCCAACGTCCTGACTTTC. Encoded protein: CASSEGGTASSGANVLTF.

Judged by abundance, this clone is medium-sized (0.01 to 0.1%). V usage is TRBV9 and J usage is TRBJ1-6; D is unclear. Per the germline V gene, CDR1 is SGDLS and CDR2 is YYNGEE. The CDR3 has 13 residues. Trimming shortened V by 7 bases and J by 7 bases, and 12 bases separated the two germline ends. CDR3 loop: CASGRGVNSPLHF. The CDR3 nucleotides are TGTGCCAGCGGGCGAGGTGTCAATTCACCCCTCCACTTT.

J is TRBJ1-1 and V is TRBV7-9; D perhaps matches TRBD1 (6 bases). The V gene's germline CDR1 is SEHNR and CDR2 FQNEAQ (reference sequence). V shed 5 bases and J shed 5 bases, with 12 bases lying between them. This CDR3 comprises 13 residues. The CDR3 sequence is CASSTGAVTEAFF. In DNA form, the CDR3 reads TGTGCCAGCAGCACGGGGGCAGTAACTGAAGCTTTCTTT.

The V gene is TRBV5-1, the J gene TRBJ2-7; 10 nucleotides agree with TRBD1. The germline V gene has CDR1 SGHRS and CDR2 YFSETQ. The CDR3 totals 14 residues. With 2 bases clipped from V and 7 bases from J, the junction kept 6 bases outside the gene matches. The chain's CDR3 is CASSFVGTGVEQYF. Here the CDR3 DNA reads TGCGCCAGCAGCTTTGTAGGGACAGGGGTAGAGCAGTACTTC.

The chain employs TRBV10-3 and TRBJ2-7, with 12 bases that match TRBD2. Germline V gene lookup returns CDR1 ENHRY and CDR2 SYGVKD. The CDR3 has 13 amino acids. V shed 7 bases and J 3 bases; nucleotides not matched to a gene: 1. The CDR3: CAIKLAGGYEQYF. DNA of the CDR3: TGTGCCATCAAACTAGCGGGAGGCTACGAGCAGTACTTC.

V gene TRBV6-5 combines with J gene TRBJ2-7, with 7 bases lining up with TRBD1. From germline, CDR1 is MNHEY and CDR2 SVGAGI. This CDR3 has 15 residues. Trimming took 6 bases from V and 3 from J; bases not matched to a gene: 11. The CDR3 nucleotides are TGTGCCAGCAGCCAACAACGGGGACAGAACTACGAGCAGTACTTC. Amino acids: CASSQQRGQNYEQYF.

The rearrangement uses TRBV7-2 and TRBJ1-5; D is unresolved. Per the germline V gene, CDR1 is SGHTA and CDR2 is FQGNSA. The CDR3 is 14 residues long. V was cut by 4 bases and J by 0 bases, with 7 bases left in between. As DNA, the CDR3 is TGTGCCAGCAGCTCGTACGATAGCAATCAGCCCCAGCATTTT. Translated: CASSSYDSNQPQHF.

This clone was seen a single time. This chain connects TRBV7-2 to TRBJ1-1, with TRBD1 as a possible D gene (5 bases). Germline lookup yields CDR1 SGHTA and CDR2 FQGNSA. The V gene lost 2 bases and the J gene lost 1 base, with 8 bases spanning the gap. The CDR3 consists of 14 residues. The DNA for the CDR3 is TGTGCCAGCAGCTTACAGGGTGGGAACACTGAAGCTTTCTTT. Its translation: CASSLQGGNTEAFF.

The chain is built from TRBV18 and TRBJ1-4; no reliable D call. This CDR3 comprises 14 residues. V was pared by 1 base and J by 8 bases, with 11 bases between. Looked up from germline, CDR1 is KGHSH and CDR2 is LQKENI. CDR3 nucleotide sequence: TGTGCCAGCTCACCACGCGCTCTGAACGAAAAACTGTTTTTT. Its protein is CASSPRALNEKLFF.

The chain uses TRBV2 and TRBJ1-5; TRBD1 agrees at 7 bases. In germline, CDR1 is SNHLY, CDR2 FYNNEI. Losses at the gene ends were 7 bases for V and 4 bases for J; bases not matched to a gene: 4. CDR3 length equals 13 residues. CDR3 region: CASMGTDNQPQHF. In DNA, the CDR3 is TGTGCCAGCATGGGGACAGATAATCAGCCCCAGCATTTT. The variable domain in full, with the rest retrieved from reference TRBV2 and TRBJ1-5, is EPEVTQTPSHQVTQMGQEVILRCVPISNHLYFYWYRQILGQKVEFLVSFYNNEISEKSEIFDDQFSVERPDGSNFTLKIRSTKLEDSAMYFCASMGTDNQPQHFGDGTRLSIL.

CDR3 nucleotides: TGTGCCATCAGTGGAGGGGGCAGGTTGGCTGGGGCCAACGTCCTGACTTTC. Protein product: CAISGGGRLAGANVLTF. This rearrangement joins TRBV10-3 to TRBJ2-6; 7 bases line up with TRBD1. The germline V gene has CDR1 ENHRY and CDR2 SYGVKD. The ends lost 4 bases at V and 2 bases at J; junction bases unmatched: 8. This CDR3 is 17 amino acids long.

The CDR3 DNA is TGCGCCAGCAACCCTGGGCGGGACAGGGGGCACGACGAGCAGTACTTC. It yields the protein CASNPGRDRGHDEQYF. This sequence joins TRBV5-1 and TRBJ2-7; 12 bases fit TRBD1. This CDR3 contains 16 residues. J gave up 5 bases and V 6 bases, and 12 bases lay outside the gene matches. Germline CDR1 is SGHRS and CDR2 is YFSETQ.

The rearrangement joins TRBV5-1 to TRBJ1-1; 9 bases match TRBD1. The CDR3 totals 14 residues. Per the germline V gene, CDR1 is SGHRS and CDR2 is YFSETQ. J lost 3 bases, V lost 3 bases, and 3 bases had no gene match. The CDR3 loop is CASSYRDRDTEAFF. The DNA for the CDR3 is TGCGCCAGCAGCTACCGGGACAGGGACACTGAAGCTTTCTTT.

This rearrangement joins TRBV28 to TRBJ2-1; maybe TRBD2 (6 bases). Germline V CDR1 and CDR2: MDHEN, SYDVKM. CDR3 length equals 13 residues. Trimming cost V 7 bases and J 8 bases, with 15 bases left between them. The CDR3 here is CASKALWRDEQFF. CDR3 nucleotide sequence: TGTGCCAGCAAGGCATTATGGAGGGATGAGCAGTTCTTC.

The V gene is TRBV28, the J gene TRBJ2-7; 7 bases map to TRBD2. There are 13 residues in the CDR3. CDR1 is MDHEN, CDR2 SYDVKM, per germline. The V gene end was trimmed by 7 bases and the J gene end by 2 bases; junction bases not matched to a gene: 5. The CDR3 reads CASIRSGTYEQYF. The CDR3 DNA reads as TGTGCCAGCATTCGGAGCGGGACCTACGAGCAGTACTTC.

The chain uses TRBV5-4 and TRBJ2-5; no reliable D call. CDR3 length: 12 amino acids. The germline gives CDR1 SGHNT, CDR2 YYREEE (reference sequence). Trimming cost V 4 bases and J 4 bases, with 8 bases left between them. The CDR3 reads CASSRVGETQYF. The CDR3 bases are TGTGCCAGCAGCAGGGTCGGAGAGACCCAGTACTTC.

The rearrangement uses TRBV2 and TRBJ2-5; 14 bases fit TRBD2. CDR1 is SNHLY, CDR2 FYNNEI, per germline. The CDR3 length is 16 residues. V was pared by 7 bases and J by 1 base, with 5 bases of the junction left unmatched. CDR3 sequence: CASIVGLAGGQETQYF. The CDR3 nucleotides are TGTGCCAGCATTGTAGGACTAGCGGGGGGCCAAGAGACCCAGTACTTC.

The chain has TRBV5-1 and TRBJ1-1; unclear D gene. Trimming removed 0 bases from V and 5 bases from J, with 11 bases in between. The CDR3 runs 14 residues. Germline CDR1 and CDR2: SGHRS and YFSETQ. For the CDR3, the DNA is TGCGCCAGCAGCTTGGCCGGGATGAGGACTGAAGCTTTCTTT. Its protein product is CASSLAGMRTEAFF.

For this clone: The junction departs from germline at one end; a sequencing error may be responsible. This sample also contains other DNA sequences that code for the same CDR3. CDR3 amino acids: CASSPKRQENYGYTF. The CDR3 nucleotides read TGCGCCAGCAGTCCAAAAAGGCAGGAGAACTATGGCTACACCTTC. The V gene is TRBV6-1, the J gene TRBJ1-2; D not certain. This CDR3 region has 15 residues. Germline V gene data show CDR1 as MNHNS and CDR2 as SASEGT.

With regard to this clone: The DNA is left out, because the CDR3 cannot be placed on it with certainty; the CDR3 is given as TCRdb lists it. J is TRBJ2-2 and V is TRBV19; the D call TRBD1 from the table was never checked on the DNA. Germline CDR1 reads LNHDA; CDR2 reads SQIVND (reference sequence). Inclusive of both ends, the CDR3 amounts to 16 amino acids. The CDR3 sequence is CASSTSGRDSRGELFF.

This clone came up a few times. The V gene is TRBV5-5, the J gene TRBJ2-5; tentatively, D is TRBD2 (5 bases). This CDR3 is built from 15 residues. In germline, CDR1 is SGHKS, CDR2 YYEKEE (reference sequence). V was shortened by 0 bases and J by 5 bases, with 14 bases between the two germline ends. The CDR3 protein is CASSLAPLRGETQYF. In nucleotides, the CDR3 is TGTGCCAGCAGCTTGGCCCCACTCCGAGGGGAGACCCAGTACTTC.